This T cell receptor (beta chain) is from a study of cytomegalovirus exposure and HLA in healthy donors. This CDR3 spans 15 amino acids. Germline V gene data show CDR1 as SNHLY and CDR2 as FYNNEI. Trimming took 3 bases from V and 3 from J, leaving 15 bases between them. With 60 Vbeta and 13 Jbeta primers, the PCR was carried out. Produced via immunoSEQ multiplex PCR; TCRdb's table is partial and in-frame only. Here the sample spans more than 150,000 clones, 84% being singletons. This clone came up a few times. The material sequenced was PBMCs. The chain carries TRBV2 and TRBJ2-7; D is perhaps TRBD2 (7 bases). The sequence was obtained from a boy between 2 and 10 years old in good health and CMV-seronegative. The CDR3 nucleotides read TGTGCCAGCAGTGATAAGGGGGGGCCGAACTACGAGCAGTACTTC. As protein: CASSDKGGPNYEQYF.